Following are 20 T cell receptor beta chains from one sample sequenced in a study of shared clonotypes between healthy human individuals. This table comes from immunoSEQ multiplex PCR, and its TCRdb copy is limited to in-frame clones, with some not included. The sample lists approximately 1.4 million clones, 98% seen once, with about 0.42% in the top ten. Sequencing was performed on naive CD4+ T cells sorted from blood. Regarding subset: CD45RA+ positively selected. The source of these receptors is a man in his thirties or forties in good health.

V gene TRBV4-1 combines with J gene TRBJ2-1; tentatively, D is TRBD1 (5 bases). V dropped 8 bases and J dropped 2 bases, with 10 bases sitting between them. Germline V CDR1 and CDR2: MGHRA, YSYEKL. CDR3 length: 13 amino acids. The CDR3: CASGTGAYNEQFF. CDR3 DNA: TGCGCCAGCGGCACAGGAGCCTACAATGAGCAGTTCTTC.

The rearrangement links TRBV30 to TRBJ1-1; the match to TRBD1 covers 7 bases. The V and J ends lost 5 bases and 4 bases, in that order; junction bases with no gene match: 10. Germline loops: CDR1 GTSNPN, CDR2 SVGIG (reference sequence). The length of the CDR3 is 14 residues. The CDR3 loop is CAWGNRGLSTEAFF. DNA of the CDR3: TGTGCCTGGGGAAACAGGGGTTTGAGCACTGAAGCTTTCTTT. Full variable domain (remainder filled in from reference TRBV30 and TRBJ1-1): SQTIHQWPATLVQPVGSPLSLECTVEGTSNPNLYWYRQAAGRGLQLLFYSVGIGQISSEVPQNLSASRPQDRQFILSSKKLLLSDSGFYLCAWGNRGLSTEAFFGQGTRLTVV.

The V call is TRBV6-5, the J call TRBJ2-2; 8 positions match TRBD1. The CDR3 has 15 residues. V lost 6 bases to trimming and J lost 6 bases; unmatched junction nucleotides: 9. Germline V gene lookup returns CDR1 MNHEY and CDR2 SVGAGI. CDR3: CASRMTGDGAGELFF. The CDR3 DNA reads as TGTGCCAGCAGAATGACAGGGGATGGGGCCGGGGAGCTGTTTTTT.

The gene calls are TRBV18 and TRBJ1-2; 9 nucleotides agree with TRBD1. The CDR3 contains 17 residues. CDR1 and CDR2 (germline): KGHSH, LQKENI. V was clipped by 6 bases and J by 2 bases; unmatched bases: 13. The CDR3 spells CASSLTRTGEGNYGYTF. The CDR3 DNA is TGTGCCAGCTCCCTAACCCGGACAGGGGAGGGGAACTATGGCTACACCTTC.

V is TRBV11-3 and J is TRBJ2-3; 11 bases match TRBD1. V dropped 3 bases and J dropped 5; count of bases not matched to a gene: 19. The CDR3 sequence is 20 residues long. The V gene's germline CDR1 is SGHNT and CDR2 YENEEA. This CDR3 reads CASSFLDRGRTGSKVDTQYF. CDR3 bases: TGTGCCAGCAGCTTCCTGGACAGGGGGCGTACCGGGAGTAAAGTAGATACGCAGTATTTT.

This clone was detected once. The rearrangement joins TRBV5-1 to TRBJ2-1; 14 bases fit TRBD2. The CDR3 has 16 amino acids. The ends lost 4 bases at V and 3 bases at J; junction bases unmatched: 3. Germline V gives CDR1 SGHRS, CDR2 YFSETQ. CDR3 loop: CASSGGTSGSYNEQFF. DNA of the CDR3: TGCGCCAGCAGCGGGGGGACTAGCGGGAGCTACAATGAGCAGTTCTTC.

This chain links TRBV11-3 with TRBJ2-5, with D unclear. This CDR3 is 13 amino acids long. Looked up from germline, CDR1 is SGHNT and CDR2 is YENEEA. Trimming removed 0 bases from V and 1 base from J, with 3 bases in between. The CDR3 DNA reads as TGTGCCAGCAGCTTAGACGGCCAAGAGACCCAGTACTTC. Translation gives CASSLDGQETQYF.

To note about this clone: Within the sample, other DNA sequences also encode this same CDR3. This CDR3 is CAISESGTGYEQYF. The CDR3 coding sequence is TGTGCCATCAGTGAGTCGGGGACAGGTTACGAGCAGTACTTC. The chain couples TRBV10-3 to TRBJ2-7; 8 bases align to TRBD1. Germline values: CDR1 ENHRY, CDR2 SYGVKD. V shed 0 bases and J 4 bases; nucleotides not matched to a gene: 2. This CDR3 region has 14 residues.

The CDR3, as DNA: TGTGCCAGTACCGCTAGCGGGAAGGTCGGGGAGCTGTTTTTT. This sequence encodes CASTASGKVGELFF. This chain connects TRBV19 to TRBJ2-2; 9 positions agree with TRBD2. Germline loops: CDR1 LNHDA, CDR2 SQIVND (reference sequence). This CDR3 spans 14 amino acids. J gave up 7 bases and V 7 bases, and 7 bases lay outside the gene matches.

This rearrangement joins TRBV20-1 to TRBJ1-3; D ambiguous. The CDR3 totals 11 residues. The V end was cut by 4 bases, the J end by 4 bases, with 5 bases between. Per germline, CDR1 DFQATT and CDR2 SNEGSKA (reference sequence). The CDR3 sequence is CSATGGNTIYF. The CDR3 DNA follows: TGCAGTGCTACAGGAGGAAACACCATATATTTT.

This clone was observed a few times. This sample also contains other DNA sequences that code for the same CDR3. This rearrangement joins TRBV9 to TRBJ2-3; D uncertain. This CDR3 is built from 12 residues. CDR1 is SGDLS and CDR2 is YYNGEE in the germline V gene. Trimming pared 3 bases from V and 0 bases from J, leaving 2 bases between. CDR3 in amino acids: CASSASTDTQYF. CDR3 nucleotide sequence: TGTGCCAGCAGCGCCAGCACAGATACGCAGTATTTT.

The gene calls are TRBV6-5 and TRBJ2-5; no clear D gene. Trimming shortened V by 5 bases and J by 0 bases, and 10 bases separated the two germline ends. From germline, CDR1 is MNHEY and CDR2 SVGAGI. This CDR3 spans 14 amino acids. This CDR3 reads CASSPLADQETQYF. In DNA, the CDR3 is TGTGCCAGCAGTCCCCTGGCAGACCAAGAGACCCAGTACTTC.

V and J are TRBV18 and TRBJ2-7; TRBD1 matches 11 bases. Germline V lookup: CDR1 KGHSH, CDR2 LQKENI. The CDR3 consists of 15 residues. The V and J ends lost 3 bases and 2 bases, in that order; junction bases with no gene match: 3. The CDR3 nucleotides read TGTGCCAGCTCACCGGGACAGGGGGAGGCCTACGAGCAGTACTTC. Encoded protein: CASSPGQGEAYEQYF.

The chain couples TRBV18 to TRBJ2-5; 8 positions agree with TRBD1. Trimming at V came to 5 bases and at J to 4 bases, leaving 9 bases not matched to a gene. The CDR3 is made up of 15 amino acids. Germline V lookup: CDR1 KGHSH, CDR2 LQKENI. CDR3 loop: CASSAVTGVGETQYF. CDR3 nucleotides: TGTGCCAGCTCAGCAGTGACAGGGGTAGGAGAGACCCAGTACTTC.

This chain's CDR3 is CSVVSGVWDTQYF. The CDR3 DNA reads as TGCAGCGTTGTCTCCGGGGTCTGGGATACGCAGTATTTT. The chain employs TRBV29-1 and TRBJ2-3; a weak D match, TRBD2 (5 bases). Germline V gene sequence: CDR1 SQVTM, CDR2 ANQGSEA. This CDR3 comprises 13 residues. The V and J ends lost 4 bases and 6 bases respectively, with 14 bases between them.

The chain recombines TRBV7-6 with TRBJ2-7; TRBD1 is a possible D gene (5 bases). The CDR3 consists of 15 residues. Trimming stripped 5 bases from V and 3 bases from J, with 17 bases between. The germline V gene encodes CDR1 SGHVS and CDR2 FNYEAQ. CDR3: CASSREKGPHYEQYF. CDR3 DNA sequence: TGTGCCAGCAGCCGTGAAAAGGGGCCCCACTACGAGCAGTACTTC.

The DNA for the CDR3 is TGTGCCAGCAAAGGTCCAGTCACAGATACGCAGTATTTT. This gives the protein CASKGPVTDTQYF. This chain joins TRBV28 and TRBJ2-3; D unresolved. V was clipped by 7 bases and J by 2 bases, with 10 bases between them. The V gene's germline CDR1 is MDHEN and CDR2 SYDVKM. There are 13 residues in the CDR3.

The chain is built from TRBV7-3 and TRBJ2-1, with D perhaps matching TRBD2 (5 bases). Trimming took off 1 base at V and 4 bases at J, with 11 bases between the two ends. Germline V CDR1 and CDR2: SGHTA, FQGTGA. This CDR3 contains 15 residues. The CDR3 bases are TGTGCCAGCAGCTTAAAGACTACCGGTTACAATGAGCAGTTCTTC. This codes for CASSLKTTGYNEQFF.

The rearrangement links TRBV19 to TRBJ2-5; D unclear. This CDR3 spans 14 amino acids. From germline, CDR1 is LNHDA and CDR2 SQIVND (reference sequence). V lost 6 bases and J 0 bases, leaving 11 bases between the germline ends. The CDR3 protein is CASSSQADQETQYF. CDR3 bases: TGTGCCAGTAGCTCCCAGGCGGACCAAGAGACCCAGTACTTC.

The chain combines TRBV4-1 with TRBJ1-1; D is unclear. This CDR3 has 16 amino acids. The V end lost 3 bases, the J end lost 4 bases, and 18 bases lay between the germline ends. Per the germline V gene, CDR1 is MGHRA and CDR2 is YSYEKL. This CDR3 is CASSHPAVLYGTEAFF. The CDR3 DNA reads as TGCGCCAGCAGCCATCCCGCTGTCCTTTATGGCACTGAAGCTTTCTTT.